One and the same sample provided the 29 T cell receptor beta chains below, sequenced in a study of blood T cell repertoires in COVID-19. TCRdb's copy holds only in-frame clones and misses some; the assay was immunoSEQ multiplex PCR. The sample holds about 42,000 clones, almost 80% seen once. The sample taken for sequencing was peripheral blood. All receptors derive from an elderly woman with acute or convalescent COVID-19.

V gene TRBV2 combines with J gene TRBJ1-5; D gene uncertain. V was cut by 4 bases and J by 2 bases, with 12 bases left in between. The CDR3 extends over 15 amino acids. Germline-derived CDR1 and CDR2 are SNHLY and FYNNEI. CDR3 DNA: TGTGCCAGCAGTGGTCGGGAAAGGGGCAATCAGCCCCAGCATTTT. Amino acid sequence: CASSGRERGNQPQHF.

V is TRBV18 and J is TRBJ1-6; 7 bases match TRBD1. V was pared by 2 bases and J by 8 bases, with 3 bases of the junction left unmatched. CDR1 is KGHSH and CDR2 is LQKENI in the germline V gene. CDR3 length equals 14 residues. The DNA for the CDR3 is TGTGCCAGCTCACCAGGGCAGGGGGATTCACCCCTCCACTTT. As protein: CASSPGQGDSPLHF.

The chain is built from TRBV7-8 and TRBJ2-5, with TRBD1 matching over 8 bases. This CDR3 comprises 14 residues. Germline values: CDR1 SGHVS, CDR2 FQNEAQ. V gave up 5 bases and J gave up 5 bases; unmatched junction bases: 7. CDR3 residues: CASSPAGGRETQYF. The CDR3 bases are TGTGCCAGCAGCCCCGCAGGGGGCCGGGAGACCCAGTACTTC.

This chain connects TRBV12-5 to TRBJ2-3, with TRBD1 identical over 10 bases. In germline, CDR1 is LGHNT, CDR2 FRNRAP. The CDR3 totals 12 residues. The V and J ends lost 5 bases and 10 bases, in that order; junction bases with no gene match: 3. The CDR3 nucleotides are TGTGCTAGTGGTGTGGGACAGGGGCCGCAGTATTTT. The encoded protein is CASGVGQGPQYF. Looking up the rest from reference TRBV12-5 and TRBJ2-3 gives the full variable domain: DARVTQTPRHKVTEMGQEVTMRCQPILGHNTVFWYRQTMMQGLELLAYFRNRAPLDDSGMPKDRFSAEMPDATLATLKIQPSEPRDSAVYFCASGVGQGPQYFGPGTRLTVL.

This sequence joins TRBV15 and TRBJ2-1; 8 nucleotides agree with TRBD2. V gave up 5 bases and J gave up 0 bases; unmatched junction bases: 6. The CDR3 extends over 16 amino acids. Germline assignment: CDR1 LNHNV and CDR2 YYDKDF (reference sequence). The CDR3 region has the DNA TGTGCCACCAGCTCCTTAGCGGGGAGCTCCTACAATGAGCAGTTCTTC. Translation gives CATSSLAGSSYNEQFF.

This clone appeared a few times. V usage is TRBV5-4 and J usage is TRBJ2-7, with TRBD1 identical over 8 bases. Trimming cost V 1 base and J 5 bases; bases outside gene matches: 8. The CDR3 is 15 residues long. Germline lookup yields CDR1 SGHNT and CDR2 YYREEE (reference sequence). The CDR3: CASSLMDRVGHEQYF. Written as DNA, the CDR3 is TGTGCCAGCAGCTTGATGGACAGGGTGGGGCACGAGCAGTACTTC.

The V gene is TRBV6-2 or TRBV6-3, the J gene TRBJ1-5; TRBD1 aligns across 8 bases. CDR3 length: 15 residues. V was clipped by 0 bases and J by 6 bases; unmatched bases: 4. Germline V CDR1 and CDR2: MNHEY, SVGEGT. CDR3 nucleotide sequence: TGTGCCAGCAGTTACTCCGGACAGGGTGGTCAGCCCCAGCATTTT. Amino acids: CASSYSGQGGQPQHF.

For the CDR3, the DNA is TGTGCCAGCAGCTCCGGGGTTCTAGCGGGAGGATTATCCTACAATGAGCAGTTCTTC. It is translated as CASSSGVLAGGLSYNEQFF. The chain carries TRBV7-2 and TRBJ2-1, with TRBD2 matching 11 bases. Losses at the gene ends were 4 bases for V and 1 base for J; bases not matched to a gene: 12. This CDR3 spans 19 amino acids. Germline assignment: CDR1 SGHTA and CDR2 FQGNSA.

This rearrangement joins TRBV5-6 to TRBJ1-6; D ambiguous. The germline V gene has CDR1 SGHDT and CDR2 YYEEEE. The CDR3 spans 13 residues. Trimming took off 3 bases at V and 7 bases at J, with 8 bases between the two ends. The CDR3 loop reads CASSSRQNSPLHF. In DNA form, the CDR3 reads TGTGCCAGCAGCTCCCGACAAAATTCACCCCTCCACTTT.

The chain joins TRBV30 to TRBJ1-1, with 9 bases that match TRBD1. The CDR3 totals 16 residues. Germline CDR1 reads GTSNPN; CDR2 reads SVGIG (reference sequence). The V gene end was trimmed by 1 base and the J gene end by 6 bases; junction bases not matched to a gene: 12. CDR3 DNA sequence: TGTGCCTGGAGTGCGTTTAGAGGACAGGGGAGCGCTGAAGCTTTCTTT. Translated: CAWSAFRGQGSAEAFF.

The gene calls are TRBV6-5 and TRBJ1-2; TRBD1 matches at 9 bases. Germline assignment: CDR1 MNHEY and CDR2 SVGAGI. CDR3 length: 13 residues. V was clipped by 6 bases and J by 7 bases; unmatched bases: 6. CDR3 region: CASSWTGESGYTF. The CDR3 nucleotides are TGTGCCAGCAGCTGGACAGGGGAATCTGGCTACACCTTC.

V usage is TRBV10-3 and J usage is TRBJ1-2; TRBD1 might be the D (6 bases). Between the trimmed V and J ends, which lost 0 bases and 8 bases, there was a span of 16 bases. CDR3 length: 15 residues. Germline V lookup: CDR1 ENHRY, CDR2 SYGVKD. CDR3 sequence reads: CAISESGGRLGGYTF. CDR3 DNA: TGTGCCATCAGTGAGTCCGGGGGGCGGCTCGGAGGCTACACCTTC.

The chain has TRBV6-6 and TRBJ2-5; possible D gene TRBD2, 5 bases. V shed 5 bases and J shed 3 bases, with 10 bases lying between them. This CDR3 is built from 13 residues. Germline V gene data show CDR1 as MNHNY and CDR2 as SVGAGI (reference sequence). CDR3 bases: TGTGCCAGCAGTGCCCAGGAGGAAGAGACCCAGTACTTC. This codes for CASSAQEEETQYF.

This sequence joins TRBV6-5 and TRBJ1-1, with D hard to call. Germline-derived CDR1 and CDR2 are MNHEY and SVGAGI. V was clipped by 4 bases and J by 0 bases, with 15 bases between them. The CDR3 consists of 16 residues. The CDR3 DNA reads as TGTGCCAGCAGTTCGATGCGGATGAGGGTGAACACTGAAGCTTTCTTT. Translating it yields CASSSMRMRVNTEAFF.

The chain couples TRBV4-2 to TRBJ1-2, with unresolved D. The V end was cut by 4 bases, the J end by 3 bases, with 6 bases between. Germline-derived CDR1 and CDR2 are LGHNA and YNFKEQ. This CDR3 contains 12 residues. The CDR3 sequence is CASSPGDYGYTF. The DNA of the CDR3 is TGTGCCAGCAGCCCCGGGGACTATGGCTACACCTTC.

This chain uses TRBV30 with TRBJ2-1; D is unresolved. The V end lost 5 bases, the J end lost 5 bases, and 19 bases lay between the germline ends. The CDR3 loop spans 15 amino acids. CDR1 and CDR2 from the germline V gene are GTSNPN and SVGIG (reference sequence). CDR3 amino acids: CAWAMSRVRNNEQFF. CDR3 DNA: TGTGCCTGGGCTATGTCCCGGGTCCGCAACAATGAGCAGTTCTTC. The whole variable domain, remainder taken from reference TRBV30 and TRBJ2-1, is SQTIHQWPATLVQPVGSPLSLECTVEGTSNPNLYWYRQAAGRGLQLLFYSVGIGQISSEVPQNLSASRPQDRQFILSSKKLLLSDSGFYLCAWAMSRVRNNEQFFGPGTRLTVL.

The CDR3 here is CASRTSGASSYNEQFF. The CDR3 DNA reads TGCGCCAGCAGGACTAGCGGGGCGAGCTCCTACAATGAGCAGTTCTTC. The chain couples TRBV4-3 to TRBJ2-1, with 11 bases lining up with TRBD2. Trimming removed 6 bases from V and 0 bases from J; junction bases left unmatched: 4. Germline values: CDR1 LGHNA, CDR2 YSLEER. This CDR3 contains 16 residues.

This sequence joins TRBV3-1 (or the pseudogene TRBV3-2) and TRBJ2-5; possible D gene TRBD2, 5 bases. The CDR3 is made up of 14 amino acids. V lost 4 bases to trimming and J lost 0 bases, with 9 bases between them. From germline, CDR1 is LGHDT and CDR2 YNNKEL (reference sequence). In DNA form, the CDR3 reads TGTGCCAGCAGCCCTCGGACTCACCAAGAGACCCAGTACTTC. Translating it yields CASSPRTHQETQYF.

The rearrangement uses TRBV11-2 and TRBJ1-4; D is undetermined. Germline lookup yields CDR1 SGHAT and CDR2 FQNNGV. The length of the CDR3 is 13 residues. V was pared by 11 bases and J by 4 bases, with 14 bases between. CDR3 coding DNA: TGTGCCTCGAGGGAGAACCTTAATGAAAAACTGTTTTTT. It is translated as CASRENLNEKLFF.

J is TRBJ1-6 and V is TRBV6-1, with D unresolved. V was shortened by 0 bases and J by 10 bases, with 7 bases between the two germline ends. Germline CDR1 reads MNHNS; CDR2 reads SASEGT. This CDR3 comprises 13 residues. CDR3 sequence reads: CASSEALESPLHF. The DNA for the CDR3 is TGTGCCAGCAGTGAAGCTTTAGAATCACCCCTCCACTTT.

This clone appeared a single time. The chain joins TRBV2 to TRBJ2-7; 7 positions agree with TRBD2. Germline assignment: CDR1 SNHLY and CDR2 FYNNEI. The V and J ends lost 6 bases and 0 bases, in that order; junction bases with no gene match: 11. CDR3 length: 16 amino acids. DNA for the CDR3: TGTGCCAGCAGGGGGGGGTTTAGCGGCAACTCCTACGAGCAGTACTTC. Its protein product is CASRGGFSGNSYEQYF. The complete variable domain, with remaining parts taken from reference TRBV2 and TRBJ2-7, reads EPEVTQTPSHQVTQMGQEVILRCVPISNHLYFYWYRQILGQKVEFLVSFYNNEISEKSEIFDDQFSVERPDGSNFTLKIRSTKLEDSAMYFCASRGGFSGNSYEQYFGPGTRLTVT.

The chain couples TRBV5-4 to TRBJ2-1, with TRBD2 identical over 10 bases. Germline CDR1 reads SGHNT; CDR2 reads YYREEE (reference sequence). The CDR3 loop spans 16 amino acids. V lost 0 bases and J lost 4; bases outside the gene matches: 4. The CDR3 here is CASSLGLTSGYNEQFF. As DNA, the CDR3 is TGTGCCAGCAGCTTGGGTTTGACTAGCGGGTACAATGAGCAGTTCTTC.

This chain connects TRBV19 to TRBJ1-1, with D perhaps matching TRBD1 (6 bases). The CDR3 contains 15 residues. CDR1 and CDR2 from the germline V gene are LNHDA and SQIVND (reference sequence). The V gene lost 7 bases and the J gene lost 4 bases, with 19 bases spanning the gap. The CDR3 nucleotides are TGTGCCAGTATTCCCGGCGGGGGGCTCGGCACTGAAGCTTTCTTT. It codes for CASIPGGGLGTEAFF.

The chain carries TRBV9 and TRBJ2-1, with 14 bases that match TRBD2. There are 15 residues in the CDR3. Germline V lookup: CDR1 SGDLS, CDR2 YYNGEE. The J segment lost 8 bases and the V segment lost 4 bases, leaving 5 bases of the junction unmatched. The CDR3, as DNA: TGTGCCAGCAGCCCCCGACTAGCGGGAGGGGATGAGCAGTTCTTC. Translating gives CASSPRLAGGDEQFF. Complete variable domain (other parts from reference TRBV9 and TRBJ2-1): DSGVTQTPKHLITATGQRVTLRCSPRSGDLSVYWYQQSLDQGLQFLIQYYNGEERAKGNILERFSAQQFPDLHSELNLSSLELGDSALYFCASSPRLAGGDEQFFGPGTRLTVL.

This clone was counted between two and nine times. The genes are TRBV18 and TRBJ2-5, with 8 bases aligning to TRBD1. The trim removed 3 bases at V and 5 bases at J, leaving 11 bases unmatched. Germline V gives CDR1 KGHSH, CDR2 LQKENI. The CDR3 is made up of 16 amino acids. The CDR3 bases are TGTGCCAGCTCACCCCGGCAGGGGGCTTCAGAGGAGACCCAGTACTTC. It yields the protein CASSPRQGASEETQYF.

This clone was recorded once. The chain is built from TRBV18 and TRBJ1-2; a possible D gene is TRBD1 (5 bases). Germline V CDR1 and CDR2: KGHSH, LQKENI. With 6 bases removed from V and 6 bases from J, the gap between germline ends came to 17 bases. CDR3 length: 14 residues. CDR3 protein: CASSSQGRADGYTF. The CDR3 DNA follows: TGTGCCAGCTCTTCGCAGGGCAGGGCCGATGGCTACACCTTC.

The chain uses TRBV24-1 and TRBJ2-1; 14 positions match TRBD2. Trimming at V came to 0 bases and at J to 9 bases, leaving 6 bases not matched to a gene. The CDR3 contains 17 residues. Germline V gene sequence: CDR1 KGHDR, CDR2 SFDVKD. The CDR3 is CATSDLRLAGGHGEQFF. CDR3 in DNA: TGTGCCACCAGTGATTTGCGACTAGCGGGAGGGCACGGTGAGCAGTTCTTC.

This clone appeared a single time. The rearrangement joins TRBV5-1 to TRBJ1-4, with D possibly being TRBD1 (5 bases). V shed 2 bases and J shed 8 bases, with 13 bases lying between them. The CDR3 is 14 residues long. Germline-derived CDR1 and CDR2 are SGHRS and YFSETQ. CDR3 amino acids: CASSLGGGSEKLFF. In DNA, the CDR3 is TGCGCCAGCAGCTTAGGTGGGGGGAGCGAAAAACTGTTTTTT. Variable domain in full (rest from reference TRBV5-1 and TRBJ1-4): KAGVTQTPRYLIKTRGQQVTLSCSPISGHRSVSWYQQTPGQGLQFLFEYFSETQRNKGNFPGRFSGRQFSNSRSEMNVSTLELGDSALYLCASSLGGGSEKLFFGSGTQLSVL.

This chain connects TRBV27 to TRBJ1-2; 9 bases are shared with TRBD1. Trimming took 6 bases from V and 3 from J; bases not matched to a gene: 14. The CDR3 is made up of 17 amino acids. Germline values: CDR1 MNHEY, CDR2 SMNVEV (reference sequence). CDR3 nucleotides: TGTGCCAGCAGAACCAACTCCGGGACAGGGAGTGACTATGGCTACACCTTC. Protein: CASRTNSGTGSDYGYTF.